A selection of T cell receptor beta chains follows, all from one sample in a study of T cells in Graves' hyperthyroidism and ophthalmopathy. One entry per CDR3 protein results from TCRdb running MiXCR on the multiplex PCR reads. The sample has 250,000 or so distinct CDR3 sequences; less than 15% are singletons. The sequenced sample consisted of blood. The receptors derive from a woman in her forties with Graves' hyperthyroidism that later progressed to Graves' ophthalmopathy. Both conserved end residues are part of each CDR3. The D gene is left open where the match is weak. Only part of the rows carry a size: once, few, many, or a class if the clone is expanded.

D gene	J gene	V gene	clone size	CDR3 protein	CDR3 DNA
-	TRBJ2-2	TRBV7-2	-	CASSLNIRVVGELFF	TGTGCCAGCAGCTTAAATATACGGGTCGTCGGGGAGCTGTTTTTT
-	TRBJ2-5	TRBV7-2	many	CASSSPPSTQYF	TGTGCCAGCAGCTCGCCCCCGTCTACCCAGTACTTC
-	TRBJ1-1	TRBV27	many	CRGVGYPFLNTEAFF	TGTCGAGGAGTGGGGTACCCCTTCCTGAACACTGAAGCTTTCTTT
-	TRBJ2-2	TRBV28	many	CASSLPFGTGELFF	TGTGCCAGCAGTTTACCTTTTGGCACCGGGGAGCTGTTTTTT
-	TRBJ2-3	TRBV6-5	many	CASSYRGQPRDTQYF	TGTGCCAGCAGTTACCGGGGACAACCGCGGGATACGCAGTATTTT
TRBD2	TRBJ2-1	TRBV20-1	many	CSAIGTSGMVVYNEQFF	TGCAGTGCTATCGGGACTAGCGGGATGGTAGTCTACAATGAGCAGTTCTTC
TRBD2	TRBJ2-7	TRBV28	many	CASAMARASGSSREQYF	TGTGCCAGCGCTATGGCTCGGGCTAGCGGGAGCTCCCGGGAGCAGTACTTC
TRBD1	TRBJ1-6	TRBV19	-	CASSKNRQGSSYNSPLHF	TGTGCCAGTAGTAAAAACCGACAGGGGAGCTCCTATAATTCACCCCTCCACTTT
-	TRBJ1-1	TRBV2	many	CASIQSGTEAFF	TGTGCCAGCATACAGTCGGGCACTGAAGCTTTCTTT
-	TRBJ2-1	TRBV18	many	CASSPLGSYNEQFF	TGTGCCAGCTCACCACTGGGCTCCTACAATGAGCAGTTCTTC
-	TRBJ2-7	TRBV4-1	few	CASSQARGYEQYF	TGCGCCAGCAGCCAAGCGAGAGGCTACGAGCAGTACTTC
-	TRBJ2-3	TRBV28	-	CASSHYIKDGVQYF	TGTGCCAGCAGTCATTATATAAAAGACGGAGTACAGTATTTT
TRBD2	TRBJ2-7	TRBV3-1	few	CASSERLAVSYEQYF	TGTGCCAGCAGCGAACGACTAGCGGTGTCCTACGAGCAGTACTTC
TRBD1	TRBJ1-2	TRBV18	many	CASSHRDRGNYGYTF	TGTGCCAGCTCACACCGGGACAGGGGAAACTATGGCTACACCTTC
TRBD2	TRBJ2-7	TRBV27	-	CANTAGARYEQYF	TGTGCCAATACAGCGGGGGCGAGATACGAGCAGTACTTC
TRBD1	TRBJ2-2	TRBV3-1	-	CTSSQGLGDRVAGELFF	TGTACCAGCAGCCAAGGATTGGGGGACAGGGTGGCCGGGGAGCTGTTTTTT
-	TRBJ2-1	TRBV9	-	CASSVSGQGRAGGLNEQFF	TGTGCCAGCAGCGTATCTGGACAGGGCAGAGCGGGAGGCCTAAATGAGCAGTTCTTC
-	TRBJ2-7	TRBV28	many	CASSLWLQGSSYEQYF	TGTGCCAGCAGTTTATGGCTGCAGGGGTCCTCCTACGAGCAGTACTTC
TRBD2	TRBJ2-1	TRBV5-1	few	CASSLGLAGEGEQFF	TGCGCCAGCAGCTTGGGACTAGCGGGAGAGGGGGAGCAGTTCTTC
-	TRBJ1-1	TRBV7-6	many	CASSLGTPNGYTEAFF	TGTGCCAGCAGCTTAGGGACACCAAACGGGTACACTGAAGCTTTCTTT
TRBD1	TRBJ1-5	TRBV12-3/TRBV12-4	-	CASRTGQGVWRSSNQPQHF	TGTGCCAGCAGGACGGGACAGGGTGTTTGGAGGTCTAGCAATCAGCCCCAGCATTTT
-	TRBJ1-3	TRBV5-1	-	CASSLDLGGSGNTIYF	TGCGCCAGCAGCTTGGATCTAGGGGGATCTGGAAACACCATATATTTT
TRBD2	TRBJ2-3	TRBV25-1	many	CASSARGEGTDTQYF	TGTGCCAGCAGTGCTCGGGGGGAGGGAACAGATACGCAGTATTTT
-	TRBJ2-7	TRBV5-6	many	CASSETGDWYEQYF	TGTGCCAGCAGCGAGACAGGAGATTGGTACGAGCAGTACTTC